This T cell receptor (beta chain) is drawn from a study of T cell repertoires in cytomegalovirus infection (dated by TCRdb to between 2019 and 2020). Turning to the overall study: The HLA type of each donor mattered for the analysis, because public TCR beta signatures pointed to carriage of CMV infection along with the matching HLA type.

These reads were obtained on an Illumina HiSeq 1500. The public reads were run again by TCRdb, first through fastp at Q25 and then through MiXCR, and only productive beta chains were kept. Identical CDR3 protein sequences are pooled into one entry, listed with their most common genes and DNA. A total of 150,000 to 160,000 distinct CDR3 sequences appear in this sample, less than 25% of them only once. The ten largest clones capture approximately 11% of the sample. Taken from cysteine to phenylalanine, the CDR3 has 15 residues. The retained sequence is limited to the CDR3, 45 bases, with the frame set at the first base. V and J are trimmed by 6 bases and 5 bases, and the gene matches miss 12 bases of the junction. As encoded in the germline V gene, CDR1 is SGHVT while CDR2 is SQSDAQ. Details on this clonotype: No antigen is known for it. Base qualities are missing; no much larger clone stands one base away.

Overall study results and their limits: The ex vivo response was dominated by HLA-C-restricted CMV-specific TCR beta clonotypes, and the single most frequent clonotype in two of eight donors was supplied by these HLA-C-restricted clonotypes. In both this cohort and an independent cohort of 352 donors, the cumulative frequency of public TCR beta family members distinguished carriers of CMV infection plus the relevant HLA type.

This receptor chain uses TRBV7-4 and TRBJ2-5; 7 bases in the middle match TRBD2. Sequencing input: PBMCs. The TCR originated in a human donor in good health (CMV status not recorded). Some clones in this sample may be carry-over from other donors' samples. The DNA sequence is as follows: TGTGCCAGCAGTCCTCCTAGGACTAGGGTGGAGACCCAGTACTTC. Translated, it reads CASSPPRTRVETQYF.